This T cell receptor (beta chain) comes out of a study of blood T cell repertoires in COVID-19. Study details: COVID-19 samples collected from the United States, Italy and Spain covered acute and convalescent phases. PBMCs, B-cell-depleted T cells, or T cells provided the cDNA or gDNA that made up the material.

CDR3 length equals 13 residues. V gave up 0 bases and J gave up 9 bases, with 10 bases separating them. Germline lookup yields CDR1 SGHRS and CDR2 YFSETQ. Per the authors' pipeline: The authors estimated nucleated cell counts from reference gene primer amplification. The data were produced by immunoSEQ multiplex PCR, yet TCRdb's version contains in-frame clones alone and is incomplete. That table is the source of V, J and clone size, and D and trimming were worked out from the DNA. The profile shows approximately 100,000 clones, over 75% of them singletons. The TCR comes from a man between 70 and 80 years old with active or convalescent COVID-19. V usage is TRBV5-1 and J usage is TRBJ2-1, with D unclear. The specimen sequenced was peripheral blood. The CDR3 DNA sequence: TGCGCCAGCAGCTTGGATATATCGGGTGAGCAGTTCTTC. It codes for CASSLDISGEQFF.